The source of this T cell receptor (beta chain) is a study of control samples from healthy donors and cancer patients. Produced via immunoSEQ multiplex PCR; TCRdb's table is partial and in-frame only. This table holds roughly 200,000 clones, roughly 94% found once. The CDR3 length is 15 residues. V was clipped by 2 bases and J by 4 bases; unmatched bases: 4. In germline, CDR1 is KGHSH, CDR2 LQKENI. Sequenced: blood. The chain carries TRBV18 and TRBJ1-2, with TRBD1 matching 10 bases. The TCR originated in a man aged 45-65 years in good health. CDR3 nucleotide sequence: TGTGCCAGCTCACCAGCGGACAGGGGGACCTATGGCTACACCTTC. Protein: CASSPADRGTYGYTF. The full variable domain, in which reference TRBV18 and TRBJ1-2 provide the parts outside the CDR3, is NAGVMQNPRHLVRRRGQEARLRCSPMKGHSHVYWYRQLPEEGLKFMVYLQKENIIDESGMPKERFSAEFPKEGPSILRIQQVVRGDSAAYFCASSPADRGTYGYTFGSGTRLTVV.